This entry lists 32 T cell receptor beta chains sequenced from one sample in a study of T cells in localized non-small cell lung cancer. Clones were sequenced by immunoSEQ multiplex PCR, and TCRdb holds only the in-frame ones, with some missing. Of roughly 2,000 clones in the sample, about 20% were seen once. This specimen was normal lung tissue next to the tumor, taken before any cancer treatment. The receptors derive from a man aged 40 to 75 with stage I squamous cell lung carcinoma.

The chain employs TRBV18 and TRBJ2-2, with D perhaps TRBD1 (5 bases). Trimming removed 2 bases from V and 7 bases from J, with 14 bases in between. Germline V gene data show CDR1 as KGHSH and CDR2 as LQKENI. The CDR3 has 15 residues. This CDR3 is CASSPDPGTGGELFF. CDR3 coding DNA: TGTGCCAGCTCACCAGACCCAGGAACAGGCGGGGAGCTGTTTTTT.

This clone was picked up a small number of times. The genes are TRBV30 and TRBJ1-1, with 9 nucleotides matching TRBD1. V shed 5 bases and J 2 bases; nucleotides not matched to a gene: 6. Germline V gene data show CDR1 as GTSNPN and CDR2 as SVGIG (reference sequence). This CDR3 is built from 14 residues. This CDR3 reads CAWWTGVPNTEAFF. Written as DNA, the CDR3 is TGTGCCTGGTGGACAGGGGTCCCAAACACTGAAGCTTTCTTT. The full variable domain, its missing parts supplied by reference TRBV30 and TRBJ1-1, is SQTIHQWPATLVQPVGSPLSLECTVEGTSNPNLYWYRQAAGRGLQLLFYSVGIGQISSEVPQNLSASRPQDRQFILSSKKLLLSDSGFYLCAWWTGVPNTEAFFGQGTRLTVV.

This clone occurred a few times. V and J are TRBV6-8 and TRBJ1-1, with D perhaps matching TRBD1 (6 bases). The CDR3 has 14 residues. Germline lookup yields CDR1 MNHGY and CDR2 SAAAGT. V lost 5 bases, J lost 1 base, and 11 bases lay in between. The DNA of the CDR3 is TGTGCCAGCAGTCAGACAGGAGAGAACACTGAAGCTTTCTTT. This encodes CASSQTGENTEAFF.

This clone is categorized as medium-sized. This sequence joins TRBV6-8 and TRBJ2-3; 10 bases match TRBD1. The V and J ends lost 5 bases and 4 bases, in that order; junction bases with no gene match: 6. Germline V gene data show CDR1 as MNHGY and CDR2 as SAAAGT. The CDR3 runs 15 residues. Here the CDR3 reads CASSSRDRGADTQYF. For the CDR3, the DNA is TGTGCCAGCAGTAGCCGGGACAGGGGCGCAGATACGCAGTATTTT.

This chain connects TRBV9 to TRBJ2-5, with D perhaps matching TRBD1 or TRBD2 (6 bases each). V was shortened by 0 bases and J by 1 base, with 7 bases between the two germline ends. The germline V gene encodes CDR1 SGDLS and CDR2 YYNGEE. The CDR3 length is 14 residues. For the CDR3, the DNA is TGTGCCAGCAGCGTAGAGGGGGGCCAAGAGACCCAGTACTTC. It is translated as CASSVEGGQETQYF.

This clone has at least ten counts. V gene TRBV11-3 combines with J gene TRBJ2-5, with TRBD2 matching over 15 bases. This CDR3 is built from 17 residues. Germline-derived CDR1 and CDR2 are SGHNT and YENEEA. V shed 5 bases and J 5 bases; nucleotides not matched to a gene: 9. CDR3 region: CASSAGLAGGPRETQYF. CDR3 nucleotides: TGTGCCAGCAGCGCAGGACTAGCGGGAGGGCCCCGGGAGACCCAGTACTTC.

This CDR3 is CASSRSRDSYEQYF. The CDR3 nucleotides are TGTGCCAGCTCACGGTCGCGGGACAGCTACGAGCAGTACTTC. The chain recombines TRBV18 with TRBJ2-7; D may be TRBD1 (7 bases). The germline V and J ends were trimmed by 4 bases and 3 bases, with 13 bases remaining between them. This CDR3 has 14 amino acids. Germline V lookup: CDR1 KGHSH, CDR2 LQKENI.

This clone has only a few counts. This rearrangement joins TRBV18 to TRBJ1-6, with 7 nucleotides matching TRBD1. Germline loops: CDR1 KGHSH, CDR2 LQKENI. The CDR3 consists of 14 residues. Trimming took 2 bases from V and 8 from J; bases not matched to a gene: 3. CDR3 coding DNA: TGTGCCAGCTCACCATCCGGGACAGATTCACCCCTCCACTTT. Translated: CASSPSGTDSPLHF.

This clone turned up a few times. The rearrangement uses TRBV9 and TRBJ1-5, with 7 bases matching TRBD1. In germline, CDR1 is SGDLS, CDR2 YYNGEE. V lost 6 bases to trimming and J lost 4 bases; unmatched junction nucleotides: 7. CDR3 size: 14 residues. The CDR3 nucleotides read TGTGCCAGCACGGGAGACAGGGTAAATCAGCCCCAGCATTTT. Translation gives CASTGDRVNQPQHF. Looking up the rest from reference TRBV9 and TRBJ1-5 gives the full variable domain: DSGVTQTPKHLITATGQRVTLRCSPRSGDLSVYWYQQSLDQGLQFLIQYYNGEERAKGNILERFSAQQFPDLHSELNLSSLELGDSALYFCASTGDRVNQPQHFGDGTRLSIL.

This clone was detected only a few times. This chain uses TRBV1 with TRBJ2-7; the DNA was not compared with TRBD2, the D call given in the table. TRBV1 is termed a pseudogene. The CDR3 sequence is 14 residues long. The CDR3 spells CASSQDDSRHEQYF. For the CDR3, the DNA is TGCGCCAGCAGCCAAGATGATAGCCGCCACGAGCAGTACTTC.

In its sample, this clone was seen a few times. The CDR3 DNA reads as TGTGCCAGCAGCACCGGGACTAGCGGGGACGAGCAGTACTTC. Translation gives CASSTGTSGDEQYF. J is TRBJ2-7 and V is TRBV11-3; 13 bases line up with TRBD2. Trimming took 5 bases from V and 5 from J; bases not matched to a gene: 3. CDR1 is SGHNT, CDR2 YENEEA, per germline. The CDR3 runs 14 residues.

The chain links TRBV19 to TRBJ2-1; D perhaps matches TRBD2 (6 bases). CDR1 is LNHDA, CDR2 SQIVND, per germline (reference sequence). The CDR3 totals 16 residues. Trimming took 1 base from V and 8 from J, leaving 18 bases between them. The CDR3 bases are TGTGCCAGTAGTATAGCGGGGACTGCCCTTGTGGATGAGCAGTTCTTC. This gives the protein CASSIAGTALVDEQFF.

This chain links TRBV11-3 with TRBJ2-1, with 7 nucleotides matching TRBD1. Germline lookup yields CDR1 SGHNT and CDR2 YENEEA. CDR3 size: 15 residues. The V segment lost 5 bases and the J segment 0 bases; nucleotides outside the gene matches: 4. The DNA for the CDR3 is TGTGCCAGCAGCCCAGGGGGTAGCTCCTACAATGAGCAGTTCTTC. As protein: CASSPGGSSYNEQFF. The variable domain in full, with the rest retrieved from reference TRBV11-3 and TRBJ2-1, is EAGVVQSPRYKIIEKKQPVAFWCNPISGHNTLYWYLQNLGQGPELLIRYENEEAVDDSQLPKDRFSAERLKGVDSTLKIQPAELGDSAVYLCASSPGGSSYNEQFFGPGTRLTVL.

This clone ranks as large. The CDR3: CASSSQGYQPQHF. CDR3 DNA sequence: TGTGCCAGCAGTTCACAGGGTTATCAGCCCCAGCATTTT. V is TRBV6-8 and J is TRBJ1-5; D possibly corresponds to TRBD1 (6 bases). Germline V gives CDR1 MNHGY, CDR2 SAAAGT. Trimming removed 4 bases from V and 5 bases from J, with 9 bases in between. The length of the CDR3 is 13 residues.

The chain employs TRBV5-1 and TRBJ2-1; 7 positions agree with TRBD1. V lost 4 bases, J lost 0 bases, and 19 bases stayed unmatched. Germline CDR1 is SGHRS and CDR2 is YFSETQ. The CDR3 sequence is 20 residues long. CDR3 residues: CASSRTGQAASIISYNEQFF. The CDR3 DNA sequence: TGCGCCAGCAGCCGGACCGGACAGGCGGCTTCGATAATCTCCTACAATGAGCAGTTCTTC.

J is TRBJ2-1 and V is TRBV11-3; the match to TRBD2 covers 7 bases. In germline, CDR1 is SGHNT, CDR2 YENEEA. This CDR3 is built from 20 residues. V trimming: 1 base; J trimming: 4 bases; junction bases outside the gene matches: 19. In DNA form, the CDR3 reads TGTGCCAGCAGCTTAGGATTCCAGCGGGACCCCCTCAAGGGTTACAATGAGCAGTTCTTC. Amino acid sequence: CASSLGFQRDPLKGYNEQFF.

This chain connects TRBV15 to TRBJ2-3; possibly TRBD2 for D (7 bases). The germline V gene encodes CDR1 LNHNV and CDR2 YYDKDF (reference sequence). The CDR3 has 16 residues. V gave up 2 bases and J gave up 2 bases, with 14 bases separating them. The CDR3 bases are TGTGCCACCAGCAGATCGAGGGGGGGGGACACAGATACGCAGTATTTT. It is translated as CATSRSRGGDTDTQYF.

The chain combines TRBV9 with TRBJ1-5; 7 nucleotides match TRBD1. The length of the CDR3 is 16 residues. V dropped 4 bases and J dropped 4; count of bases not matched to a gene: 11. Germline assignment: CDR1 SGDLS and CDR2 YYNGEE. DNA for the CDR3: TGTGCCAGCAGCCCCGGAGGGGACAGTCGGAATCAGCCCCAGCATTTT. This sequence encodes CASSPGGDSRNQPQHF.

This clone has a single count. The chain joins TRBV5-1 to TRBJ1-5; no reliable D call. This CDR3 region has 14 residues. The V gene's germline CDR1 is SGHRS and CDR2 YFSETQ. Trimming left V 0 bases short and J 4 bases short, with 8 bases between. CDR3: CASSLAPFNQPQHF. DNA for the CDR3: TGCGCCAGCAGCTTGGCCCCGTTTAATCAGCCCCAGCATTTT.

The chain couples TRBV11-3 to TRBJ2-2, with a weak D call TRBD1 (6 bases). This CDR3 region has 14 residues. V was trimmed by 7 bases and J by 4 bases, leaving 13 bases between them. Germline lookup yields CDR1 SGHNT and CDR2 YENEEA. CDR3 sequence reads: CASNDQGFTGELFF. As DNA, the CDR3 is TGTGCCAGCAATGATCAGGGGTTCACCGGGGAGCTGTTTTTT.

V gene TRBV11-3 combines with J gene TRBJ1-5, with 10 nucleotides matching TRBD1. The V segment lost 3 bases and the J segment 6 bases; nucleotides outside the gene matches: 8. CDR3 length equals 16 residues. Germline lookup yields CDR1 SGHNT and CDR2 YENEEA. The DNA of the CDR3 is TGTGCCAGCAGCTTGGGGACAGGGGATAGGAGTCAGCCCCAGCATTTT. As protein: CASSLGTGDRSQPQHF.

The DNA for the CDR3 is TGCGCCAGCGGCCCGGGTGGCACCCACTACGAGCAGTACTTC. Its protein product is CASGPGGTHYEQYF. The rearrangement uses TRBV5-1 and TRBJ2-7; D not certain. Trimming cost V 7 bases and J 3 bases, with 17 bases left between them. This CDR3 region has 14 residues. Germline V gives CDR1 SGHRS, CDR2 YFSETQ.

This clone was detected only a few times. The genes are TRBV6-8 and TRBJ2-7; D gene unclear. The ends were cut back, 0 bases at V and 2 bases at J, with 11 bases in the middle. The CDR3 covers 15 residues. Germline V gives CDR1 MNHGY, CDR2 SAAAGT. The CDR3 is CASSYSIDNTYEQYF. CDR3 in DNA: TGTGCCAGCAGTTACTCGATAGACAACACCTACGAGCAGTACTTC.

V is TRBV6-1 and J is TRBJ2-2; D gene ambiguous. V lost 1 base and J 0 bases, leaving 6 bases between the germline ends. Germline V gives CDR1 MNHNS, CDR2 SASEGT. The CDR3 runs to 15 residues. CDR3 in amino acids: CASSEGSANTGELFF. CDR3 DNA sequence: TGTGCCAGCAGTGAAGGGTCCGCGAACACCGGGGAGCTGTTTTTT.

V gene TRBV19 combines with J gene TRBJ2-3; the D gene is possibly TRBD1 (5 bases). This CDR3 spans 16 amino acids. The germline gives CDR1 LNHDA, CDR2 SQIVND (reference sequence). Deletions cut 1 base from V and 14 bases from J, with 25 bases between. CDR3: CASSIGGPRRSVVWYF. Here the CDR3 DNA reads TGTGCCAGTAGTATAGGGGGCCCTAGAAGGAGCGTAGTGTGGTATTTT.

This clone was seen a handful of times. The genes are TRBV19 and TRBJ1-1, with D uncertain. Trimming stripped 2 bases from V and 5 bases from J, with 15 bases between. The CDR3 extends over 15 amino acids. Germline CDR1 reads LNHDA; CDR2 reads SQIVND (reference sequence). The CDR3 sequence is CASSISDEGRTEAFF. The CDR3 bases are TGTGCCAGTAGTATATCTGATGAGGGTCGGACTGAAGCTTTCTTT.

V gene TRBV5-1 combines with J gene TRBJ2-7, with D perhaps given as TRBD1 or TRBD2 (5 bases each). Germline CDR1 SGHRS, CDR2 YFSETQ. V dropped 6 bases and J dropped 0 bases, with 13 bases sitting between them. The length of the CDR3 is 14 residues. This CDR3 reads CASTWDGNSYEQYF. The CDR3 DNA follows: TGCGCCAGCACGTGGGACGGAAACTCCTACGAGCAGTACTTC.

The genes are TRBV14 and TRBJ2-3; no reliable D call. Trimming left V 8 bases short and J 4 bases short, with 10 bases between. CDR3 size: 12 residues. Germline assignment: CDR1 SGHDN and CDR2 FVKESK. CDR3 in DNA: TGTGCCAGCTCGCCACGAGCAGATACGCAGTATTTT. Translation: CASSPRADTQYF.

This clone was seen only a few times. The rearrangement joins TRBV7-6 to TRBJ1-3, with 7 bases matching TRBD1. After removal of 4 bases from V and 0 bases from J, the junction contained 3 bases not matched to a gene. CDR1 and CDR2 from the germline V gene are SGHVS and FNYEAQ. The CDR3 has 15 residues. For the CDR3, the DNA is TGTGCCAGCAGCTGGGGGGACAGCTCTGGAAACACCATATATTTT. Translating it yields CASSWGDSSGNTIYF.

In this sample, this clone is medium-sized. The rearrangement uses TRBV11-3 and TRBJ1-5; D not resolved. V lost 0 bases, J lost 0 bases, and 3 bases lay in between. CDR1 SGHNT and CDR2 YENEEA come from the germline V gene. The CDR3 totals 14 residues. Here the CDR3 reads CASSLDYSNQPQHF. CDR3 in DNA: TGTGCCAGCAGCTTAGATTATAGCAATCAGCCCCAGCATTTT.

This clone was seen more than once but under ten times. The V call is TRBV11-3, the J call TRBJ2-7; D unresolved. The ends were cut back, 2 bases at V and 2 bases at J, with 10 bases in the middle. The germline gives CDR1 SGHNT, CDR2 YENEEA. The CDR3 is 14 amino acids. In DNA, the CDR3 is TGTGCCAGCAGCTTATTTAGCAGACCCTACGAGCAGTACTTC. Residues: CASSLFSRPYEQYF.

This rearrangement joins TRBV7-8 to TRBJ1-1; tentatively, D is TRBD1 (5 bases). The CDR3 loop spans 13 amino acids. Trimming left V 3 bases short and J 6 bases short, with 11 bases between. CDR1 SGHVS and CDR2 FQNEAQ come from the germline V gene. The DNA for the CDR3 is TGTGCCAGCAGCTTTGGGCAGGGCGCTGAAGCTTTCTTT. This translates into CASSFGQGAEAFF.